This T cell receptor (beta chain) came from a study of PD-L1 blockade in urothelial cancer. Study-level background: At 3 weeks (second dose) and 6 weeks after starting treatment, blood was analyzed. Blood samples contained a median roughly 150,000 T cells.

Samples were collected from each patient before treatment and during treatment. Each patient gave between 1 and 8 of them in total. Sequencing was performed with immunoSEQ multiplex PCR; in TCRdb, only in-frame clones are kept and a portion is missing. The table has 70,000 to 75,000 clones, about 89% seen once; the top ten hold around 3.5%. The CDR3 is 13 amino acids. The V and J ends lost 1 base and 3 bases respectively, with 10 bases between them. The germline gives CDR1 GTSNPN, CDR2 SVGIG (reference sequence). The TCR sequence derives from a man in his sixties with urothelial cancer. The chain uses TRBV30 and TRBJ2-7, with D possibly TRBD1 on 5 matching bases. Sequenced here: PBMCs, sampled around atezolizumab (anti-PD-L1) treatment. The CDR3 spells CAWSGDSRYEQYF. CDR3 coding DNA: TGTGCCTGGAGTGGAGACAGTCGCTACGAGCAGTACTTC.